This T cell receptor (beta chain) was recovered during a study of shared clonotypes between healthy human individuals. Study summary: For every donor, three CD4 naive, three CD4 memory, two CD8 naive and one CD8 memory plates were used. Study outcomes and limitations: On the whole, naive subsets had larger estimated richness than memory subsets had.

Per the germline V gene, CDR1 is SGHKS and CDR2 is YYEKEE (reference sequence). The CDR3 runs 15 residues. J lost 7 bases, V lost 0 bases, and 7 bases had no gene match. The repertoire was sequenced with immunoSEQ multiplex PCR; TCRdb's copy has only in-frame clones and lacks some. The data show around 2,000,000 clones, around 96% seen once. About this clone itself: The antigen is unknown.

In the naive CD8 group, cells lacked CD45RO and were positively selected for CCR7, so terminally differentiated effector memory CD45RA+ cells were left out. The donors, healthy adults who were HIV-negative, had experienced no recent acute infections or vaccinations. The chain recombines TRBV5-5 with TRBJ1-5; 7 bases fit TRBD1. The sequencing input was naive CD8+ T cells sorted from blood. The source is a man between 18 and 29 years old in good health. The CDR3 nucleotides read TGTGCCAGCAGCTTGGTGGCAGGGGGAGGACAGCCCCAGCATTTT. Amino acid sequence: CASSLVAGGGQPQHF.